The clone carrying this TCR beta chain was found many times. Its cognate antigen is unknown. The sample originates from a study of T cells in Graves' hyperthyroidism and ophthalmopathy. Pregnant or lactating patients were excluded, as were those with uncontrolled infection or other autoimmune disease. Isolation of PBMCs was performed on around 10 ml fresh peripheral blood. From RNA transcripts, TCR beta CDR3 regions were amplified. In the first-round RT-PCR of the TCR CDR3, the HTBI primer set was used. TCRdb fed the multiplex PCR reads into MiXCR, producing one record per CDR3 protein. The sample consists of hundreds of thousands of distinct CDR3 sequences, approximately 15% of them appearing once. The CDR3 loop spans 14 amino acids. J lost 5 bases, V lost 3 bases, and 7 bases had no gene match. CDR1 and CDR2 from the germline V gene are GTSNPN and SVGIG (reference sequence). Study-wide points: Ophthalmopathy stood apart from stable hyperthyroidism in a 13 V-J model.

The J gene is TRBJ2-1, the V gene TRBV30, with TRBD1 identical over 7 bases. The TCR sequence derives from a woman aged 18-29 years with Graves' hyperthyroidism. Sequenced: blood. The CDR3 reads CAWRRGQTDNEQFF. CDR3 coding DNA: TGTGCCTGGAGACGGGGACAGACAGACAATGAGCAGTTCTTC.